This T cell receptor beta chain was profiled in a study of T cells in tuberculosis. Overall study context: The T cells targeted glucose monomycolate, a mycobacterial lipid, via CD1B.

The ends were cut back, 4 bases at V and 0 bases at J, with 6 bases in the middle. Germline CDR1 and CDR2: SGHTA and FQGTGA. The CDR3 loop spans 13 amino acids. Study-wide points: Shorter CDR3-alpha in active tuberculosis partly drove smaller distances.

Clones were sequenced by immunoSEQ multiplex PCR, and TCRdb holds only the in-frame ones, with some missing. The sample has fewer than 45,000 clones; over 90% are singletons. For this clone: Its antigen is currently unknown.

The sequence was obtained from a donor aged 10-29 years with latent tuberculosis or without tuberculosis infection. Sequencing used PBMCs. The rearrangement links TRBV7-3 to TRBJ1-1; D gene ambiguous. In nucleotides, the CDR3 is TGTGCCAGCAGCTGGGAGATGAACACTGAAGCTTTCTTT. It encodes CASSWEMNTEAFF.